The next 20 T cell receptor beta chains were all read from a single sample in a study of tissue T cells after allogeneic stem cell transplantation. Some clones are missing from TCRdb's copy, which holds only in-frame ones; the method was immunoSEQ multiplex PCR. Counted here are about 1,900 clones, over 45% occurring once; the ten biggest clones make up roughly a quarter. Time point defined: mouse harvest day 14 after allogeneic transplant. Each mouse received 10^7 T-cell-depleted marrow cells plus 10^6 splenic CD5+ T cells by tail vein. What was sequenced was lymph node tissue. The receptors were sampled from a female BALB/c mouse given C57BL/6 T cells with graft-versus-host disease after an allogeneic hematopoietic cell transplant.

Note on this clone: The gene names here belong to mouse. The CDR3 end falls 1 residue outside the read, so it is completed with the germline J gene. V gene TRBV26 combines with J gene TRBJ2-1, with 9 nucleotides matching TRBD1. The J segment lost 0 bases and the V segment lost 6 bases, leaving 6 bases of the junction unmatched. CDR1 is KGHPV and CDR2 is FQNQEV in the germline V gene (reference sequence). This CDR3 region has 16 residues. The CDR3 DNA, read in part, is TGTGCCAGCAGACCGGGACAGGGTTATAACTATGCTGAGCAGTTC. Its protein product is CASRPGQGYNYAEQF. The whole CDR3 sequence reads CASRPGQGYNYAEQFF.

This clone showed up just a few times. The germline and genes are mouse ones. The read terminates 1 residue ahead of where the CDR3 ends, so the germline J gene completes it. The chain has TRBV3 and TRBJ1-3, with D tentatively TRBD1 (5 bases). Trimming pared 5 bases from V and 2 bases from J, leaving 10 bases between. The CDR3 has 14 residues. The V gene's germline CDR1 is SNHLY and CDR2 FYNGKV (reference sequence). The sequenced CDR3 bases are TGTGCCAGCAGCCCGACAGTGCCTGGAAATACGCTCTAT. This gives the protein CASSPTVPGNTLY. The full CDR3 protein reads CASSPTVPGNTLYF.

This clone was detected only a few times. Gene names and germline match the mouse. The read terminates 1 residue ahead of where the CDR3 ends, so the germline J gene completes it. The chain links TRBV26 to TRBJ2-7, with TRBD2 identical over 8 bases. The CDR3 totals 13 residues. Losses at the gene ends were 6 bases for V and 2 bases for J; bases not matched to a gene: 3. Germline CDR1 reads KGHPV; CDR2 reads FQNQEV (reference sequence). CDR3 bases read: TGTGCCAGCAGCCGACTGGGGACCTATGAACAGTAC. Protein product: CASSRLGTYEQY. The CDR3 reads in full as CASSRLGTYEQYF. Looking up the rest from reference TRBV26 and TRBJ2-7 gives the full variable domain: NSKVIQTPRYLVKGQGQKAKMRCIPEKGHPVVFWYQQNKNNEFKFLINFQNQEVLQQIDMTEKRFSAECPSNSPCSLEIQSSEAGDSALYLCASSRLGTYEQYFGPGTRLTVL.

A word on this clone: The genes are named according to mouse. The read terminates 1 residue ahead of where the CDR3 ends, so the germline J gene completes it. V is TRBV3 and J is TRBJ2-4; D might be TRBD1 or TRBD2, each matching 5 bases. The CDR3 spans 13 residues. The ends were cut back, 3 bases at V and 2 bases at J, with 6 bases in the middle. CDR1 is SNHLY and CDR2 is FYNGKV in the germline V gene (reference sequence). CDR3 DNA (partial): TGTGCCAGCAGCTTGGGGGATCAAAACACCTTGTAC. Translation gives CASSLGDQNTLY. Given in full, the CDR3 is CASSLGDQNTLYF. The full variable domain, rest sourced from reference TRBV3 and TRBJ2-4, is GPKVLQIPSHQIIDMGQMVTLNCDPVSNHLYFYWYKQILGQQMEFLVNFYNGKVMEKSKLFKDQFSVERPDGSYFTLKIQPTALEDSAVYFCASSLGDQNTLYFGAGTRLSVL.

A remark on this clone: The genes and germline here are from mouse. The read terminates 1 residue before the CDR3 end, so the remaining end is supplied by the germline J gene. The rearrangement joins TRBV1 to TRBJ1-4, with D tentatively TRBD1 (6 bases). This CDR3 is built from 13 residues. Trimming removed 1 base at V and 7 bases at J, with 7 bases between. Germline assignment: CDR1 NSQYPW and CDR2 LRSPGD (reference sequence). The CDR3 loop reads CTCSAGGRERLFF. CDR3 DNA (partial): TGCACCTGCAGTGCAGGGGGGCGCGAAAGATTATTT.

Notes on this clone: Mouse names are used for the genes. The observed sequence ends 1 residue before the CDR3 terminus, with the missing tail filled in from the germline J gene. Other DNA sequences in the same sample also yield this CDR3. The V gene is TRBV13-1, the J gene TRBJ1-4; 7 bases match TRBD1. This CDR3 spans 13 amino acids. J was trimmed by 8 bases and V by 9 bases; bases with no gene match: 10. Germline V gene data show CDR1 as NSHNY and CDR2 as SYGAGN. CDR3 DNA, as far as it was read: TGTGCCACACGGCAGGGGGGCAGGGAAAGATTATTT. It is translated as CATRQGGRERLF. The whole CDR3 region reads CATRQGGRERLFF.

By its share, this clone is large. The germline and genes are mouse ones. The missing CDR3 end, 1 residue past where the read stops, is filled in from the germline J gene. The chain uses TRBV13-1 and TRBJ2-2; 8 bases are shared with TRBD1. CDR1 is NSHNY and CDR2 is SYGAGN in the germline V gene. V shed 2 bases and J 4 bases; nucleotides not matched to a gene: 7. CDR3 length: 16 residues. The CDR3: CASSEAQGAFTGQLYF. The sequenced CDR3 bases are TGTGCCAGCAGTGAAGCTCAGGGGGCTTTCACCGGGCAGCTCTAC.

This clone was counted between two and nine times. Germline and genes here are mouse. Read sequence stops 1 residue before the CDR3 end, and the germline J gene provides the missing end. The genes are TRBV16 and TRBJ2-2, with 12 bases matching TRBD2. Germline V gene lookup returns CDR1 SGHSA and CDR2 FRNQAP. V was clipped by 5 bases and J by 6 bases; unmatched bases: 1. The CDR3 is 14 amino acids. Incomplete CDR3 DNA: TGTGCAAGCAGCGACTGGGGGGGCGCCGGGCAGCTCTAC. It yields the protein CASSDWGGAGQLY. From start to end, the CDR3 is CASSDWGGAGQLYF.

This clone was counted a few times. Mouse gene names apply. The missing CDR3 end, 1 residue past where the read stops, is filled in from the germline J gene. V is TRBV13-1 and J is TRBJ1-2; 7 bases are a match to TRBD1. V gave up 0 bases and J gave up 1 base; unmatched junction bases: 3. CDR1 is NSHNY and CDR2 is SYGAGN in the germline V gene. This CDR3 comprises 15 residues. The CDR3 DNA, read in part, is TGTGCCAGCAGTGATGCAGGGGACAGAAACTCCGACTACACC. Translating gives CASSDAGDRNSDYT. The whole CDR3 sequence reads CASSDAGDRNSDYTF.

In the case of this clone: Genes and germline come from the mouse. Read data end 1 residue before the CDR3 end; the end is taken from the germline J gene. This chain links TRBV3 with TRBJ2-4; D is unresolved. Between the trimmed V and J ends, which lost 1 base and 1 base, there was a span of 6 bases. This CDR3 has 14 amino acids. Per the germline V gene, CDR1 is SNHLY and CDR2 is FYNGKV (reference sequence). The CDR3 spells CASSLGQGQNTLYF. CDR3 bases read: TGTGCCAGCAGCTTAGGGCAGGGTCAAAACACCTTGTAC.

By its share, this clone is large. Gene labels here are mouse ones. The sequence runs out 1 residue before the end of the CDR3; the remainder is reconstructed from the germline J gene. The rearrangement uses TRBV16 and TRBJ1-4; the D gene is possibly TRBD1 (5 bases). The V and J ends lost 1 base and 3 bases respectively, with 6 bases between them. The CDR3 contains 14 residues. Germline CDR1 SGHSA, CDR2 FRNQAP. The CDR3 bases that were read are TGTGCAAGCAGCTTAGGGGGCGCCAACGAAAGATTATTT. Amino acids: CASSLGGANERLF. The CDR3 in its entirety is CASSLGGANERLFF.

On this clone: Gene names follow the mouse nomenclature. From the germline J gene comes the end of the CDR3, since the read stops 1 residue before it. The J gene is TRBJ2-5, the V gene TRBV19; TRBD1 agrees at 7 bases. After removal of 2 bases from V and 4 bases from J, the junction contained 1 base not matched to a gene. The CDR3 has 13 residues. Germline V gene data show CDR1 as FNHDT and CDR2 as SITEND (reference sequence). CDR3 amino acids: CASSIGTEDTQYF. The part of the CDR3 DNA that was read is TGTGCCAGCAGTATCGGGACAGAAGACACCCAGTAC. The whole variable domain, remainder taken from reference TRBV19 and TRBJ2-5, is GGIITQTPKFLIGQEGQKLTLKCQQNFNHDTMYWYRQDSGKGLRLIYYSITENDLQKGDLSEGYDASREKKSSFSLTVTSAQKNEMAVFLCASSIGTEDTQYFGPGTRLLVL.

This clone was counted between two and nine times. Germline and genes: mouse. The DNA read from the CDR3 is TGTGCCAGCAGTTTAGAGGGGGGGGCTGAGCAGTTC. It translates to CASSLEGGAEQF. The complete CDR3 reads CASSLEGGAEQFF. The V and J genes are TRBV15 and TRBJ2-1; D possibly corresponds to TRBD2 (7 bases). The read terminates 1 residue ahead of where the CDR3 ends, so the germline J gene completes it. The CDR3 length is 13 residues. CDR1 SGHND and CDR2 FRSKSL come from the germline V gene. V gave up 1 base and J gave up 7 bases, with 8 bases separating them.

With regard to this clone: A read error may produce the germline difference seen at one junction end. Mouse names are used for the genes. The CDR3 is cut off 1 residue early in the read; its end comes from the germline J gene. The chain couples TRBV12-2 to TRBJ2-7; 7 bases are shared with TRBD2. CDR3 length: 14 residues. Germline V gene sequence: CDR1 SGHLS, CDR2 HYDKME. The CDR3: CPSSLTGRALEQYF. The covered CDR3 bases are TGTCCCAGCTCCCTGACTGGGCGGGCGCTTGAACAGTAC.

About this clone: The gene names here belong to mouse. The read terminates 1 residue before the CDR3 end, so the remaining end is supplied by the germline J gene. This sequence joins TRBV26 and TRBJ2-2; possible D gene TRBD1, 5 bases. This CDR3 region has 13 residues. CDR1 is KGHPV, CDR2 FQNQEV, per germline (reference sequence). Trimming removed 6 bases from V and 4 bases from J, with 9 bases in between. The CDR3 bases that were read are TGTGCCAGCAGGGCAGGGTTCACCGGGCAGCTCTAC. Amino acids: CASRAGFTGQLY. The full-length CDR3 reads as CASRAGFTGQLYF.

Comments on this clone: The gene symbols are mouse symbols. With the read ending 1 residue before the CDR3 end, the germline J gene is used to fill in that end. The chain carries TRBV26 and TRBJ2-3, with TRBD2 matching over 8 bases. In germline, CDR1 is KGHPV, CDR2 FQNQEV (reference sequence). V was clipped by 6 bases and J by 0 bases; unmatched bases: 5. The CDR3 has 15 residues. The CDR3 reads CASSRDWSSAETLYF. CDR3 DNA, as far as it was read: TGTGCCAGCAGCCGGGACTGGTCTAGTGCAGAAACGCTGTAT.

About this clone: A read error may account for a junction end that differs from germline. Gene names follow the mouse nomenclature. The missing CDR3 end, 1 residue past where the read stops, is filled in from the germline J gene. The V call is TRBV16, the J call TRBJ2-5; 9 nucleotides line up with TRBD2. Germline CDR1 is SGHSA and CDR2 is FRNQAP. This CDR3 comprises 16 residues. Partial CDR3 DNA: TGTGCAAGCAGCTTAGATGAGACTGGGGGCCAAGACGCCCAGTAC. The encoded protein is CASSLDETGGQDAQY. In full, the CDR3 is CASSLDETGGQDAQYF.

This clone was seen a few times. Germline and genes: mouse. The observed sequence ends 1 residue before the CDR3 terminus, with the missing tail filled in from the germline J gene. The chain links TRBV4 to TRBJ1-4; 7 bases are shared with TRBD1. Trimming cost V 4 bases and J 2 bases; bases outside gene matches: 1. The germline gives CDR1 LGHDT, CDR2 YNNKQL (reference sequence). There are 14 residues in the CDR3. Incomplete CDR3 DNA: TGTGCCAGCAGCTGGGGACAGTCCAACGAAAGATTATTT. This sequence encodes CASSWGQSNERLF. In full, the CDR3 is CASSWGQSNERLFF.

In the case of this clone: The genes and germline here are from mouse. The read comes to an end 1 residue before the CDR3 does, leaving the germline J gene to fill in the end. The rearrangement links TRBV12-1 to TRBJ2-1; D unresolved. The germline V gene has CDR1 SGHSN and CDR2 HYEKVE. The V and J ends lost 4 bases and 1 base respectively, with 10 bases between them. The length of the CDR3 is 14 residues. This chain's CDR3 is CASSPGGNYAEQFF. The sequenced CDR3 bases are TGTGCCAGCTCCCCCGGAGGGAACTATGCTGAGCAGTTC. Supplemented by reference TRBV12-1 and TRBJ2-1, the full variable domain reads DSGVVQSPRHIIKEKGGRSVLTCIPISGHSNVVWYQQTLGKELKFLIQHYEKVERDKGFLPSRFSVQQFDDYHSEMNMSALELEDSAMYFCASSPGGNYAEQFFGPGTRLTVL.

Of note for this clone: The genes are named according to mouse. The CDR3 end falls 1 residue outside the read, so it is completed with the germline J gene. V is TRBV31 and J is TRBJ1-1, with D possibly TRBD1 on 5 matching bases. The CDR3 runs to 14 residues. Germline-derived CDR1 and CDR2 are GKSSPN and SITVG. V lost 0 bases, J lost 4 bases, and 12 bases lay in between. The CDR3 DNA, read in part, is TGTGCCTGGAGTCTAGAGGGCGGGGGCACAGAAGTCTTC. This gives the protein CAWSLEGGGTEVF. The whole CDR3 sequence is CAWSLEGGGTEVFF. Using reference TRBV31 and TRBJ1-1 for the parts outside the CDR3, the full variable domain is AQTIHQWPVAEIKAVGSPLSLGCTIKGKSSPNLYWYWQATGGTLQQLFYSITVGQVESVVQLNLSASRPKDDQFILSTEKLLLSHSGFYLCAWSLEGGGTEVFFGKGTRLTVV.